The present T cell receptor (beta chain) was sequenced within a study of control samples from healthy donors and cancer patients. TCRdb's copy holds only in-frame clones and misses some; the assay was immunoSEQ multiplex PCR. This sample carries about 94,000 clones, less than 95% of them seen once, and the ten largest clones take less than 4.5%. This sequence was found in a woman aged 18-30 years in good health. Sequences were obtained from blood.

The CDR3 loop reads CASSQDFGRANTEAFF. The CDR3 DNA is TGTGCCAGCAGCCAAGATTTCGGCAGGGCGAACACTGAAGCTTTCTTT. This rearrangement joins TRBV3-1 (or the pseudogene TRBV3-2) to TRBJ1-1, with D tentatively TRBD1 (5 bases). CDR1 and CDR2 (germline): LGHDT, YNNKEL (reference sequence). The CDR3 spans 16 residues. The V gene lost 0 bases and the J gene lost 1 base, with 12 bases spanning the gap.